This section outlines one T cell receptor beta chain sequence together with its context. TCRdb's table, derived via immunoSEQ multiplex PCR, lists solely in-frame clones and lacks some. The data contain roughly 88,000 clones, 80% to 95% of them singletons. The record originates from a study of control samples from healthy donors and cancer patients. The germline gives CDR1 SGHDN, CDR2 FVKESK. V was clipped by 3 bases and J by 4 bases; unmatched bases: 10. This CDR3 contains 16 residues. This receptor was identified in a woman aged 25 to 39 in good health. The sequenced sample consisted of blood. The J gene is TRBJ1-1, the V gene TRBV14, with TRBD1 matching 8 bases. The CDR3 loop reads CASSQGPTGAGTEAFF. The CDR3 DNA reads TGTGCCAGCAGCCAGGGTCCGACAGGGGCGGGCACTGAAGCTTTCTTT.